This T cell receptor beta chain is drawn from a study of T cells in localized non-small cell lung cancer. The table came from immunoSEQ multiplex PCR; TCRdb's copy has only in-frame clones and leaves some out. This table holds tens of thousands of clones, roughly nine tenths found once. With 6 bases removed from V and 0 bases from J, the gap between germline ends came to 8 bases. Germline assignment: CDR1 MNHEY and CDR2 SMNVEV (reference sequence). The CDR3 is 13 residues long. The rearrangement joins TRBV27 to TRBJ1-1, with D unresolved. The sequencing here drew on peripheral blood, taken before any cancer treatment. This TCR was sampled from a woman aged 35 to 70 with stage I lung adenocarcinoma. The chain's CDR3 is CASSHLMNTEAFF. The CDR3 DNA reads TGTGCCAGCAGCCACCTCATGAACACTGAAGCTTTCTTT.